A selection of T cell receptor beta chains follows, all from one sample in a study of T cells expressing NK-cell markers. TCRdb reanalyzed the 5' RACE reads, giving one entry per CDR3 protein sequence and no DNA. The sample table sets out 400,000 to 450,000 distinct CDR3 sequences. Input material: blood T cells: a sorted CD56 or NKG2C T cell subset, CD4+ or CD8+ T cells, or bulk PBMC T cells (not recorded which). The receptors were sampled from a woman between 18 and 75 years old in good health. Each CDR3 is given with its conserved first and last residue.

j_call v_call cdr3_aa
TRBJ2-2 TRBV20-1 CSARSSGRSTGELFF
TRBJ2-2 TRBV9 CASSAGGPGELFF
TRBJ2-4 TRBV6-5 CASSYSMGVVNIQYF
TRBJ2-3 TRBV12-3/TRBV12-4 CASDRSSTDTQYF
TRBJ2-7 TRBV7-8 CASSLGPLGPYEQYF
TRBJ1-1 TRBV20-1 CSARVVGSGAFF
TRBJ2-3 TRBV6-2/TRBV6-3 CASSKTGNPTDTQYF
TRBJ2-1 TRBV10-3 CAIAPAEYNEQFF
TRBJ2-3 TRBV2 CARGLRTDTQYF
TRBJ2-1 TRBV7-2 CASSPRPLQFF
TRBJ2-1 TRBV12-3/TRBV12-4 CASAAGHYNEQFF
TRBJ2-2 TRBV21-1 CASSPLGLQGTGELFF
TRBJ2-4 TRBV12-3/TRBV12-4 CASSRTSGSLQNIQYF
TRBJ2-1 TRBV7-7 CASSLASGGAIGEQFF
TRBJ1-1 TRBV6-1 CASSGGKTGGNTEAFF
TRBJ2-6 TRBV4-3 CASSQDRAGAGANVLTF
TRBJ2-1 TRBV7-8 CASSLVLWEQFF
TRBJ1-1 TRBV5-1 CASSWGEGTEAFF
TRBJ2-3 TRBV7-3 CASGKGDTQYF
TRBJ1-1 TRBV18 CASSPRSGNTEAFF